The 21 T cell receptor beta chains below were found in one sample sequenced in a study of Tregs in tolerant kidney transplant recipients. Using immunoSEQ multiplex PCR, the repertoire was profiled, and TCRdb retains in-frame clones only, with some absent. The data show about 11,000 clones, and the top ten clones hold roughly 26%. Recipients received nonmyeloablative bone marrow transplants from related graft donors, with transient mixed chimerism. Sequenced here: CD8+ T cells from blood (PBMCs), sampled 24 months after the transplant. These receptors were collected from a human patient who received a combined kidney and bone marrow transplant. Some T cells may trace back to the graft donor.

Regarding this clone: The CDR3 end lies 3 residues beyond the end of the read and is filled in from the germline J gene. The chain joins TRBV2 to TRBJ2-7; D gene unclear. The CDR3 contains 13 residues. Germline CDR1 and CDR2: SNHLY and FYNNEI. Trimming took 6 bases from V and 1 from J, leaving 10 bases between them. The CDR3 protein is CASRGTGSYEQYF. CDR3 DNA (partial): TGTGCCAGCAGGGGCACCGGTTCCTACGAG.

The chain's CDR3 is CASSIGRGGGDIQYF. The part of the CDR3 DNA that was read is TGTGCCAGTAGTATCGGCCGGGGCGGGGGAGACATT. The chain combines TRBV19 with TRBJ2-4, with 7 bases aligning to TRBD2. The CDR3 end lies 3 residues beyond the end of the read and is filled in from the germline J gene. Germline CDR1 is LNHDA and CDR2 is SQIVND (reference sequence). There are 15 residues in the CDR3. Trimming cost V 3 bases and J 8 bases; bases outside gene matches: 10.

This clone is classed as large by frequency. Sequencing ends 3 residues short of the CDR3 end; the germline J gene provides the rest. The J gene is TRBJ2-3, the V gene TRBV4-1, with 10 bases identical to TRBD2. This CDR3 spans 18 amino acids. Trimming at V came to 3 bases and at J to 8 bases, leaving 17 bases not matched to a gene. CDR1 is MGHRA and CDR2 is YSYEKL in the germline V gene. CDR3 protein: CASSHSPQREGREGTQYF. CDR3 DNA (partial): TGCGCCAGCAGCCATTCTCCGCAGCGGGAGGGCCGGGAGGGTACG.

A remark on this clone: The missing CDR3 end, 3 residues past where the read stops, is filled in from the germline J gene. The chain carries TRBV29-1 and TRBJ1-3, with D uncertain. CDR1 and CDR2 from the germline V gene are SQVTM and ANQGSEA. The ends were cut back, 4 bases at V and 0 bases at J, with 7 bases in the middle. The CDR3 contains 13 residues. The sequenced part of the CDR3 DNA is TGCAGCGTTGCATCGGGCTCTGGAAACACC. Amino acid sequence: CSVASGSGNT. The entire CDR3 protein is CSVASGSGNTIYF.

On this clone itself: The observed sequence ends 3 residues before the CDR3 terminus, with the missing tail filled in from the germline J gene. The chain links TRBV20-1 to TRBJ2-3; 7 bases are a match to TRBD1. J gave up 0 bases and V 0 bases, and 3 bases lay outside the gene matches. This CDR3 region has 15 residues. Per germline, CDR1 DFQATT and CDR2 SNEGSKA (reference sequence). The CDR3 here is CSAREQGVSTDTQYF. Partial CDR3 DNA: TGCAGTGCTAGAGAGCAGGGGGTTAGCACAGATACG.

The part of the CDR3 DNA that was read is TGCAGTGCTTCTAGCGCGGGCTCCTACGAG. Protein product: CSASSAGSYE. The full CDR3 reads CSASSAGSYEQYF. The rearrangement links TRBV20-1 to TRBJ2-7, with D perhaps matching TRBD2 (6 bases). The DNA ends 3 residues before the CDR3 does, and the rest of the CDR3 is filled in from the germline J gene. The CDR3 is 13 residues long. Germline V gives CDR1 DFQATT, CDR2 SNEGSKA (reference sequence). The V gene lost 5 bases and the J gene lost 0 bases, with 11 bases spanning the gap.

As regards this clone: The read stops 3 residues short of the end of the CDR3; the missing end is completed from the germline J gene. The chain is built from TRBV5-1 and TRBJ2-3; a weak D match, TRBD2 (6 bases). Trimming shortened V by 0 bases and J by 8 bases, and 19 bases separated the two germline ends. Per germline, CDR1 SGHRS and CDR2 YFSETQ. The CDR3 spans 16 residues. The CDR3 protein is CASSLVGGTPIGTQYF. CDR3 DNA, as far as it was read: TGCGCCAGCAGCTTGGTAGGCGGGACTCCAATCGGTACG.

In the case of this clone: From the germline J gene comes the end of the CDR3, since the read stops 3 residues before it. This chain connects TRBV20-1 to TRBJ2-4; D might be TRBD2 (7 bases). Germline V gene sequence: CDR1 DFQATT, CDR2 SNEGSKA (reference sequence). There are 18 residues in the CDR3. Trimming pared 1 base from V and 4 bases from J, leaving 23 bases between. This chain's CDR3 is CSARVRGGRERGKNIQYF. The CDR3 DNA, read in part, is TGCAGTGCTAGAGTCCGTGGTGGGCGGGAGAGGGGGAAAAACATT.

As for this clone: Read sequence stops 3 residues before the CDR3 end, and the germline J gene provides the missing end. The rearrangement uses TRBV20-1 and TRBJ2-7, with D possibly being TRBD1 (5 bases). This CDR3 is 13 amino acids long. Trimming left V 1 base short and J 3 bases short, with 10 bases between. Germline CDR1 DFQATT, CDR2 SNEGSKA (reference sequence). The CDR3 reads CSARAGMDYEQYF. The sequenced part of the CDR3 DNA is TGCAGTGCTAGAGCAGGGATGGACTACGAG.

Regarding this clone: The CDR3 is cut off 3 residues early in the read; its end comes from the germline J gene. The J gene is TRBJ1-5, the V gene TRBV20-1; 7 bases match TRBD1. Trimming removed 0 bases from V and 6 bases from J; junction bases left unmatched: 5. Per germline, CDR1 DFQATT and CDR2 SNEGSKA (reference sequence). The CDR3 spans 14 residues. This CDR3 reads CSARDGTERQPQHF. The sequenced CDR3 bases are TGCAGTGCTAGAGATGGGACAGAACGTCAGCCC.

Concerning this clone: The missing CDR3 end, 3 residues past where the read stops, is filled in from the germline J gene. The gene calls are TRBV6-2 or TRBV6-3 and TRBJ1-1, with 9 positions matching TRBD1. Germline loops: CDR1 MNHEY, CDR2 SVGEGT. The CDR3 has 15 amino acids. The V segment lost 5 bases and the J segment 5 bases; nucleotides outside the gene matches: 9. CDR3 region: CASSETGTGNTEAFF. The sequenced part of the CDR3 DNA is TGTGCCAGCAGTGAGACCGGGACAGGGAATACTGAA.

As concerns this clone: At one end, the junction sequence differs from germline, possibly due to a read error. With the read ending 3 residues before the CDR3 end, the germline J gene is used to fill in that end. The chain has TRBV4-2 and TRBJ2-1, with 8 bases matching TRBD1. The CDR3 totals 16 residues. Germline values: CDR1 LGHNA, CDR2 YNFKEQ. CDR3 loop: CASSHQDRGLYNEQFF. Partial CDR3 DNA: TGCGCCAGCAGCCATCAAGACAGGGGTCTCTACAATGAG.

As to this clone: Coverage ceases 3 residues before the CDR3 finishes, and the germline J gene fills in the end. This chain joins TRBV7-2 and TRBJ1-5, with 10 bases matching TRBD1. Trimming at V came to 5 bases and at J to 6 bases, leaving 7 bases not matched to a gene. CDR1 is SGHTA, CDR2 FQGNSA, per germline. The CDR3 contains 15 residues. The CDR3 sequence is CASSRGTGATQPQHF. CDR3 DNA, as far as it was read: TGTGCCAGCAGCCGAGGGACAGGGGCAACTCAGCCC.

Points on this clone: Read coverage stops 3 residues before the CDR3 terminus; the germline J gene supplies the remainder. J is TRBJ1-4 and V is TRBV4-1, with 7 nucleotides matching TRBD1. Germline V gives CDR1 MGHRA, CDR2 YSYEKL. V was pared by 4 bases and J by 7 bases, with 3 bases of the junction left unmatched. This CDR3 is 13 amino acids long. CDR3 DNA (partial): TGCGCCAGCAGCCCGACAGGGCTTGAAAAA. It specifies CASSPTGLEK. The CDR3 as a whole reads CASSPTGLEKLFF.

Regarding this clone: The missing CDR3 end, 3 residues past where the read stops, is filled in from the germline J gene. The chain has TRBV7-9 and TRBJ2-2; D is undetermined. V lost 6 bases and J lost 0, with 11 bases in between. Per germline, CDR1 SEHNR and CDR2 FQNEAQ (reference sequence). This CDR3 is built from 15 residues. Partial CDR3 DNA: TGTGCCAGCAGGACATCGCCCACGAACACCGGGGAG. It specifies CASRTSPTNTGE. The whole CDR3 sequence reads CASRTSPTNTGELFF.

Worth noting for this clone: The CDR3 end lies 3 residues beyond the end of the read and is filled in from the germline J gene. This sequence joins TRBV7-9 and TRBJ2-1, with D possibly being TRBD2 (5 bases). V gave up 5 bases and J gave up 6 bases, with 17 bases separating them. The CDR3 extends over 15 amino acids. From germline, CDR1 is SEHNR and CDR2 FQNEAQ (reference sequence). The CDR3 bases that were read are TGTGCCAGCAGCCCGACGGGGTCTAGCTCCAATGAG. Its protein product is CASSPTGSSSNE. The full CDR3 sequence reads CASSPTGSSSNEQFF.

Concerning this clone: Sequencing ends 3 residues short of the CDR3 end; the germline J gene provides the rest. The V and J genes are TRBV7-3 and TRBJ2-1; 10 positions match TRBD2. This CDR3 has 18 residues. Germline V gene lookup returns CDR1 SGHTA and CDR2 FQGTGA. Losses at the gene ends were 5 bases for V and 3 bases for J; bases not matched to a gene: 13. The CDR3 loop reads CASSLLAGVPPDYNEQFF. Incomplete CDR3 DNA: TGTGCCAGCAGCCTTCTAGCGGGAGTTCCCCCCGACTACAATGAG.

As for this clone: Coverage ceases 3 residues before the CDR3 finishes, and the germline J gene fills in the end. The chain carries TRBV19 and TRBJ1-1, with unresolved D. This CDR3 has 16 residues. The germline CDR1 and CDR2 sequences are LNHDA and SQIVND (reference sequence). Trimming cost V 7 bases and J 0 bases, with 18 bases left between them. CDR3 in amino acids: CASTLSGLTLNTEAFF. The CDR3 DNA, read in part, is TGTGCCAGTACCCTGTCGGGTTTAACCCTGAACACTGAA.

CDR3 in amino acids: CASSLRFPYEQYF. The covered CDR3 bases are TGTGCCAGCAGCTTGAGGTTCCCCTACGAG. V usage is TRBV5-6 and J usage is TRBJ2-7; D unclear. The read gets to within 3 residues of the CDR3 end, and the germline J gene fills in the rest. CDR1 SGHDT and CDR2 YYEEEE come from the germline V gene. V was clipped by 1 base and J by 2 bases, with 7 bases between them. The CDR3 runs to 13 residues.

This CDR3 is CASSLALSDREVGDFYEQYF. The DNA read from the CDR3 is TGCGCCAGCAGCTTGGCCTTGAGCGACAGGGAGGTCGGAGATTTCTACGAG. The rearrangement links TRBV5-1 to TRBJ2-7; perhaps TRBD1 as D (7 bases). With the read ending 3 residues before the CDR3 end, the germline J gene is used to fill in that end. V lost 0 bases to trimming and J lost 3 bases, with 28 bases between them. Germline V gene data show CDR1 as SGHRS and CDR2 as YFSETQ. This CDR3 region has 20 residues.

In regard to this clone: The DNA ends 3 residues before the CDR3 does, and the rest of the CDR3 is filled in from the germline J gene. This sequence joins TRBV2 and TRBJ2-7; 8 positions agree with TRBD1. The germline V gene encodes CDR1 SNHLY and CDR2 FYNNEI. Germline trimming cut 9 bases from V and 1 base from J; bases unmatched to any gene: 2. This CDR3 has 12 amino acids. CDR3 DNA (partial): TGTGCCAGGGGACAGGCGTCCTACGAG. As protein: CARGQASYE. The entire CDR3 reads CARGQASYEQYF.